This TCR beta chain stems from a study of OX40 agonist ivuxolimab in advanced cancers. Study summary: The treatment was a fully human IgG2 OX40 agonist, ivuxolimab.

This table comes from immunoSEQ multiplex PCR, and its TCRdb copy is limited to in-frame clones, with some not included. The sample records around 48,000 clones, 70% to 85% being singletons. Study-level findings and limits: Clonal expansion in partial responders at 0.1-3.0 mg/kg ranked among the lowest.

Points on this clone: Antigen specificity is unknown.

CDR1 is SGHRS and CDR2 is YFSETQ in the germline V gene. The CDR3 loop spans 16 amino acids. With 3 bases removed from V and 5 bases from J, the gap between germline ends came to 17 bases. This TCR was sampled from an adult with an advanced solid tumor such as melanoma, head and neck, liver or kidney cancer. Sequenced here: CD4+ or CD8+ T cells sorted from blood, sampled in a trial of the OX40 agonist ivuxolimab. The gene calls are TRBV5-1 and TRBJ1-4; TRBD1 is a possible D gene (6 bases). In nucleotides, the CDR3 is TGCGCCAGCAGCTCAACTGGGCGGACAGAAAATGAAAAACTGTTTTTT. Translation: CASSSTGRTENEKLFF.